This entry features one T cell receptor (beta chain) sequence. The data stem from a study of shared clonotypes between healthy human individuals. Sequenced by immunoSEQ multiplex PCR; TCRdb stores in-frame clones only, minus some. The table has approximately 740,000 clones, around 92% seen once; the top ten hold about 25%. The CDR3 totals 14 residues. V gave up 5 bases and J gave up 0 bases, with 10 bases separating them. Germline-derived CDR1 and CDR2 are MNHEY and SVGAGI. Terminally differentiated effector memory CD45RA+ cells were excluded by CCR7 positive selection of CD45RO-negative cells. The V call is TRBV6-5, the J call TRBJ1-1; possible D gene TRBD1, 5 bases. Sequencing was carried out using naive CD8+ T cells sorted from blood. The origin of this receptor is a man younger than 40 in good health. The CDR3 nucleotides are TGTGCCAGCAGTAGTACAGGACTGAACACTGAAGCTTTCTTT. Protein sequence: CASSSTGLNTEAFF.